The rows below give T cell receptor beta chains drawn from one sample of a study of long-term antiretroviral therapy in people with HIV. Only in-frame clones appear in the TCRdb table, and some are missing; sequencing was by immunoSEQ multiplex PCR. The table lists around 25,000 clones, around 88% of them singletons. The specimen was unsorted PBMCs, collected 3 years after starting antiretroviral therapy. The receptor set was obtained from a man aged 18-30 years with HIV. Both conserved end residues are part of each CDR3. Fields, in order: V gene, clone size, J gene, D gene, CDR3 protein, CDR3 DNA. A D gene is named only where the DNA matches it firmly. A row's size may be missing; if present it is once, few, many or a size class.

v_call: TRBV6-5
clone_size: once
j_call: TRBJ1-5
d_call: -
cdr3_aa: CASSYRQHQPQHF
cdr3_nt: TGTGCCAGCAGTTACAGGCAGCATCAGCCCCAGCATTTT

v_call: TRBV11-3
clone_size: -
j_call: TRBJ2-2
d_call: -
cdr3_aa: CASSPGGTANTGELFF
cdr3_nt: TGTGCCAGCAGCCCCGGCGGGACAGCAAACACCGGGGAGCTGTTTTTT

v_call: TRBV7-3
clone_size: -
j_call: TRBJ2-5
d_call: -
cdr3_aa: CASRSGWETQYF
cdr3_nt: TGTGCCAGCAGATCAGGGTGGGAGACCCAGTACTTC

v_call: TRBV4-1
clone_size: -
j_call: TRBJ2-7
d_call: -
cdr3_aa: CASSPSSGVRYEQYF
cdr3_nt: TGCGCCAGCAGCCCCTCATCGGGGGTTCGGTACGAGCAGTACTTC

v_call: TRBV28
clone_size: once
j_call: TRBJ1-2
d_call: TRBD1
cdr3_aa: CASNDGTGVGYTF
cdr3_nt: TGTGCCAGCAACGACGGGACAGGGGTTGGCTACACCTTC

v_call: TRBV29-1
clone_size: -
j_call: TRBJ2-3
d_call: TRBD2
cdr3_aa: CSVRAGGHTDTQYF
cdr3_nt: TGCAGCGTTCGAGCGGGGGGCCACACAGATACGCAGTATTTT

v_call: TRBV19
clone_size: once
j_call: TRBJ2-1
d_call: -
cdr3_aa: CASSIDQQGSYNEQFF
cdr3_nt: TGTGCCAGTAGTATAGATCAACAGGGTAGCTACAATGAGCAGTTCTTC

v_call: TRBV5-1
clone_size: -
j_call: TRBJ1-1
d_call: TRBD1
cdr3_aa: CASSLTGGLANTEAFF
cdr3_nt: TGCGCCAGCAGCCTCACAGGGGGCCTCGCGAACACTGAAGCTTTCTTT

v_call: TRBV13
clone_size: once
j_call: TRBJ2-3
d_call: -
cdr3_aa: CASSSSGGGDTQYF
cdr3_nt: TGTGCCAGCAGCTCCAGTGGGGGTGGAGATACGCAGTATTTT

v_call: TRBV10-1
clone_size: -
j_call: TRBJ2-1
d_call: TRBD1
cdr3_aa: CASSLTGTSYNEQFF
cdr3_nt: TGCGCCAGCAGTTTGACAGGGACCTCCTACAATGAGCAGTTCTTC

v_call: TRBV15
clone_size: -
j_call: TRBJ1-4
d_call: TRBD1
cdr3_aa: CATRGRGGSSEKLFF
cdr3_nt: TGTGCCACCAGGGGGCGAGGGGGCTCTAGTGAAAAACTGTTTTTT

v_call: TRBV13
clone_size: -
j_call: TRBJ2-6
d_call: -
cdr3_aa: CASSPRGAGDTRGANVLTF
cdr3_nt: TGTGCCAGCAGCCCCCGGGGGGCAGGGGATACTCGGGGGGCCAACGTCCTGACTTTC

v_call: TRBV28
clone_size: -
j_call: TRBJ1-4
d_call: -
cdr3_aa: CASNPHVATNEKLFF
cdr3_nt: TGTGCCAGCAACCCGCATGTGGCAACTAATGAAAAACTGTTTTTT

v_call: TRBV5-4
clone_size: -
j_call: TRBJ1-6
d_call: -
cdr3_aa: CASSVAANNSPLHF
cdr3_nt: TGTGCCAGCAGCGTCGCGGCGAATAATTCACCCCTCCACTTT

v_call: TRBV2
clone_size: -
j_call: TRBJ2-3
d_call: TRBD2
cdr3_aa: CASSEAGWSGGTDTQYF
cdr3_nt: TGTGCCAGCAGTGAAGCAGGATGGAGCGGGGGGACAGATACGCAGTATTTT

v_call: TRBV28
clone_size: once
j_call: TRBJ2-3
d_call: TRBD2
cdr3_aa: CASKRGNTDTQYF
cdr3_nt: TGTGCCAGCAAGCGGGGGAATACAGATACGCAGTATTTT

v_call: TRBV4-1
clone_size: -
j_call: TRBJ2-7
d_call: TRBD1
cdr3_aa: CASSQGQGEGYEQYF
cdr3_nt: TGCGCCAGCAGCCAAGGACAGGGAGAGGGCTACGAGCAGTACTTC

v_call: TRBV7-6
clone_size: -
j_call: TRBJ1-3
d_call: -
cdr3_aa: CASSLEVRTGDSGNTIYF
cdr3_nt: TGTGCCAGCAGCTTAGAAGTAAGGACGGGGGATTCTGGAAACACCATATATTTT

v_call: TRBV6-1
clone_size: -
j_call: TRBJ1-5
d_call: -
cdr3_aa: CASSEAGRSNQPQHF
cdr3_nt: TGTGCCAGCAGTGAAGCTGGTCGCAGCAATCAGCCCCAGCATTTT

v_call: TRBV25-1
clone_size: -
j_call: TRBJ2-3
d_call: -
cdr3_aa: CASSEYRGYTQYF
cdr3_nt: TGTGCCAGCAGTGAATATCGGGGTTATACGCAGTATTTT

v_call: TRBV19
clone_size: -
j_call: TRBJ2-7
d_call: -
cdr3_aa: CASSMMRTSYEQYF
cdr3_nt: TGTGCCAGTAGTATGATGCGGACCTCCTACGAGCAGTACTTC

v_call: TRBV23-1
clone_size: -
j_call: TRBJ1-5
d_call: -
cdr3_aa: CASSLESRDQPQHF
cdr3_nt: TGCGCCAGCAGCTTAGAGTCCCGTGATCAGCCCCAGCATTTT

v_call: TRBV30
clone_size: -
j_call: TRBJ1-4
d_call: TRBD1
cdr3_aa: CAWSVGQGAPNEKLFF
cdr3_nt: TGTGCCTGGAGTGTAGGGCAGGGGGCACCTAATGAAAAACTGTTTTTT

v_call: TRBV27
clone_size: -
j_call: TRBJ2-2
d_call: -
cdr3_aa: CASSLSDSVELFF
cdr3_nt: TGTGCCAGCAGTTTATCCGATTCTGTGGAGCTGTTTTTT

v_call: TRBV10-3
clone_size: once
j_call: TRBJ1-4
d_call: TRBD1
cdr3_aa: CAISAAGTGGGKLFF
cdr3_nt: TGTGCCATCAGTGCGGCCGGGACAGGGGGAGGAAAACTGTTTTTT

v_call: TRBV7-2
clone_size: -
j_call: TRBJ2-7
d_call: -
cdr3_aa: CASSLALGKQYF
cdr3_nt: TGTGCCAGCAGCTTAGCGCTTGGGAAGCAGTACTTC

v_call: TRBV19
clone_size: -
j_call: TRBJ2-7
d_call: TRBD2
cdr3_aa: CASSIALAGAEQYF
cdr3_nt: TGTGCCAGTAGTATCGCACTAGCGGGAGCCGAGCAGTACTTC

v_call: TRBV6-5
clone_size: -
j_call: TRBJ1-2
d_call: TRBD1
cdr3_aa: CASSTGTGGYTF
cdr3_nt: TGTGCCAGCAGTACCGGGACAGGCGGCTACACCTTC

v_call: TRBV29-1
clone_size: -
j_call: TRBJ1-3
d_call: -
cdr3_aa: CSVSVGNTIYF
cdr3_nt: TGCAGCGTCTCGGTCGGAAACACCATATATTTT

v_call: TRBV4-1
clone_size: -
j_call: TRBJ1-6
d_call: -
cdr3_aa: CASSQVGQGDSPLHF
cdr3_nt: TGCGCCAGCAGCCAAGTGGGTCAGGGCGATTCACCCCTCCACTTT

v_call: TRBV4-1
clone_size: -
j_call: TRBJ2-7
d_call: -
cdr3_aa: CASSQEPPTEEVYF
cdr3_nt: TGCGCCAGCAGCCAAGAGCCCCCGACAGAAGAGGTGTACTTC

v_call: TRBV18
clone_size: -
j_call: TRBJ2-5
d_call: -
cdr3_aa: CASSRGGSQETQYF
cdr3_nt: TGTGCCAGCTCCCGCGGAGGCAGCCAAGAGACCCAGTACTTC

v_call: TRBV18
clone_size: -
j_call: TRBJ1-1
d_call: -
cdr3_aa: CASSTTGTNTEAFF
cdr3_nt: TGTGCCAGCTCCACCACCGGGACTAACACTGAAGCTTTCTTT

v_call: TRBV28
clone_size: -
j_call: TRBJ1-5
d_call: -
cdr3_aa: CASSPGGRPQHF
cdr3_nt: TGTGCCAGCAGCCCCGGTGGGCGGCCCCAGCATTTT

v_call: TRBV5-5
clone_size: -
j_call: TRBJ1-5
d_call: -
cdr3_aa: CASSRGSFSNQPQHF
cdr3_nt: TGTGCCAGCAGCCGAGGGTCCTTTAGCAATCAGCCCCAGCATTTT

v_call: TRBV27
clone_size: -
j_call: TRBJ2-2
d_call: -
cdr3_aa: CASSFLGGTGELFF
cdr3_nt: TGTGCCAGCAGTTTTTTGGGCGGGACCGGGGAGCTGTTTTTT

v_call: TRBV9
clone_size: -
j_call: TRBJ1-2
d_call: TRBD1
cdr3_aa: CASSPTTGHGYTF
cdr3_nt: TGTGCCAGCAGCCCAACGACAGGGCACGGCTACACCTTC

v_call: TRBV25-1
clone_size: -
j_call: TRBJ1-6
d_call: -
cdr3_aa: CASSAQVNSPLHF
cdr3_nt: TGTGCCAGCAGTGCACAGGTTAATTCACCCCTCCACTTT

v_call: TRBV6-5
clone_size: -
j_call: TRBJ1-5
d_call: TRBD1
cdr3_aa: CASSSDRGSNQPQHF
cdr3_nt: TGTGCCAGCAGTTCCGACAGGGGTAGCAATCAGCCCCAGCATTTT

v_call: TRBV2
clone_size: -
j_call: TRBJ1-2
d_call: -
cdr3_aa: CASSGPRYGYTF
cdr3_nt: TGTGCCAGCAGCGGTCCTCGGTATGGCTACACCTTC

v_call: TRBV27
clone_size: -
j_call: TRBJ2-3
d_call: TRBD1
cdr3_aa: CASRPTSGQGLTDTQYF
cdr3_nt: TGTGCCAGCCGGCCAACCTCGGGACAGGGCCTCACAGATACGCAGTATTTT

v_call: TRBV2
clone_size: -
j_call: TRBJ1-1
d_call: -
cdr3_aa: CASSGQPNTEAFF
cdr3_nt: TGTGCCAGCAGTGGACAACCAAACACTGAAGCTTTCTTT

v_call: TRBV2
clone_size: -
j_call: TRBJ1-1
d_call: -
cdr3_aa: CASREDRNTEAFF
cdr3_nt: TGTGCCAGCAGGGAGGACAGGAACACTGAAGCTTTCTTT

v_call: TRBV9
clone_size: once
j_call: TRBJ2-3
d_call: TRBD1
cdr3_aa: CASSTGTGTATQYF
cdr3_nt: TGTGCCAGCAGCACCGGGACAGGAACAGCTACGCAGTATTTT

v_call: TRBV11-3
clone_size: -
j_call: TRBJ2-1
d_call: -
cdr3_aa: CASSSTRQQQFF
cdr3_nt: TGTGCCAGCAGCTCTACTAGACAGCAGCAGTTCTTC

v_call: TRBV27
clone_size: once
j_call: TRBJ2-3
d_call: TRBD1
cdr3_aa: CASSSRGLIDTQYF
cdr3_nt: TGTGCCAGCAGTTCAAGGGGGCTGATAGATACGCAGTATTTT

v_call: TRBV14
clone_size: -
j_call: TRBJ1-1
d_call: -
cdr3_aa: CASSPWDGDGGVNTEAFF
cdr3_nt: TGTGCCAGCAGCCCTTGGGACGGGGATGGGGGAGTGAACACTGAAGCTTTCTTT

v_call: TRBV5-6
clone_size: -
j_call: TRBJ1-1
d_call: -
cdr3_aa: CASSLASGAEAFF
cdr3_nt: TGTGCCAGCAGCTTGGCGTCTGGCGCTGAAGCTTTCTTT

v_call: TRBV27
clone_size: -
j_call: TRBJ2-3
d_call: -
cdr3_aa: CASSPSPLGDTQYF
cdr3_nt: TGTGCCAGCAGCCCGTCCCCCTTAGGAGATACGCAGTATTTT

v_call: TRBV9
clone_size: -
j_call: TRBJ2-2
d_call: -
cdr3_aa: CASSSLTGELFF
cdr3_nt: TGTGCCAGCAGCTCACTCACCGGGGAGCTGTTTTTT

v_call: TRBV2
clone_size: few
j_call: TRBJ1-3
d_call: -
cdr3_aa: CASSDRGNTIYF
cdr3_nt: TGTGCCAGCAGCGACAGGGGAAACACCATATATTTT

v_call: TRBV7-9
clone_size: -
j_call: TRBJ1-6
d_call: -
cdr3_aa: CASSRNEGSPLHF
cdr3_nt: TGTGCCAGCAGCCGCAATGAGGGTTCACCCCTCCACTTT

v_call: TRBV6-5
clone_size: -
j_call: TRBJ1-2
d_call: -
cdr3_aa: CASSSPLEESYGYTF
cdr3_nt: TGTGCCAGCAGTTCCCCTCTGGAGGAATCCTATGGCTACACCTTC

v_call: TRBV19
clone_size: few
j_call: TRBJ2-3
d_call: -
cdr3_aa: CASSWGGGQQTQYF
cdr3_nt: TGTGCCAGTAGTTGGGGCGGGGGACAGCAAACGCAGTATTTT

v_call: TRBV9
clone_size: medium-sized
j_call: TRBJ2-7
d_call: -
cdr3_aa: CASSVVGESYEQYF
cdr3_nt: TGTGCCAGCAGCGTAGTGGGGGAGAGCTACGAGCAGTACTTC

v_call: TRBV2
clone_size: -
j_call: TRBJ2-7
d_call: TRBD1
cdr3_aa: CASSLDRGTAYEQYF
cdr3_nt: TGTGCCAGCAGCCTAGACAGGGGGACGGCCTACGAGCAGTACTTC

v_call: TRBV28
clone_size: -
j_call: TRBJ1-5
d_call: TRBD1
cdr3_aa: CASSSSDRVDQPQHF
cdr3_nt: TGTGCCAGCAGTTCCTCTGACAGGGTCGATCAGCCCCAGCATTTT

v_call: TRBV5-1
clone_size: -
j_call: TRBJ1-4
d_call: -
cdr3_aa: CASSSGRGGEKLFF
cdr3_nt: TGCGCCAGCAGCTCGGGAAGGGGGGGTGAAAAACTGTTTTTT

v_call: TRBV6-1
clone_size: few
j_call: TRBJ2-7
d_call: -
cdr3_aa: CASSETVSYEQYF
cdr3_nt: TGTGCCAGCAGTGAAACAGTAAGCTACGAGCAGTACTTC

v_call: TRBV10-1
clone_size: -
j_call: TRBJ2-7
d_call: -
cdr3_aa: CASSDYTIGTYEQYF
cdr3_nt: TGCGCCAGCAGTGATTACACGATTGGAACCTACGAGCAGTACTTC